The rows below give T cell receptor beta chains drawn from one sample of a study of CDR3 diversity in severe acne. TCRdb ran MiXCR on the PCR reads and lists one entry per CDR3 protein. Of 90,000 or so distinct CDR3 sequences in the sample, roughly half were seen once. Sequencing input: blood. All receptors come from a male donor in good health, serving as a control. The conserved cysteine and the conserved F or W are not part of the CDR3 here. Part of the rows lack a size; the others show once, few, many or a class for expanded clones.

V,size,CDR3
TRBV25-1,many,ASSELGNNQPQH
TRBV7-2,NA,ASSLGPREQY
TRBV20-1,NA,SAERTGEIEKLF
TRBV4-1,NA,ASSFRQEGEKLF
TRBV5-1,NA,ASSYTSGSYNEQF
TRBV5-1,NA,ASSYNEQF
TRBV3-1,NA,AGTSLQETQY
TRBV20-1,NA,SASSGGTDNEQF
TRBV3-1,few,ASSQARLGYT
TRBV7-2,NA,ASSLVTGTGCEQY
TRBV6-5,once,ASSYDGGSGDDEQY
TRBV5-1,NA,ASSQEVSGATGELF
TRBV12-3/TRBV12-4,many,ASSRTSNEQF
TRBV9,NA,ASSVDKVRGSGETGELF
TRBV12-3/TRBV12-4,NA,ASSRTSGGAGTQETQY
TRBV12-3/TRBV12-4,many,ASSGQAEAF
TRBV30,NA,AWAGTAAYAYGYI
TRBV20-1,NA,SARRAEGAF
TRBV7-8,NA,ASSNRDSPYGYT
TRBV6-5,NA,ASNGRKGWTEAF
TRBV6-5,many,ASSYSNAGGYEQY
TRBV27,many,ASSLSLSSGSINNEQF
TRBV4-1,many,ASSLQDGSGDYGYT
TRBV3-1,NA,ASSQESGPLGTDTQY
TRBV12-3/TRBV12-4,NA,ASSFQGVYGYT
TRBV7-9,many,ASSLDPSNQPQH
TRBV19,many,ASSADPGQNTEAF
TRBV5-8,few,ASSFTGANTEAF
TRBV9,NA,ASSVALDTQY
TRBV11-3,NA,ASSQREGGAYEQY
TRBV9,few,ASSGEGGYEQY
TRBV24-1,NA,ATSDKTGEAF
TRBV20-1,NA,SATQGGSTFGEQY
TRBV12-3/TRBV12-4,many,ATPPPQETNTGELF
TRBV6-5,NA,ASSYRPRGAETQY
TRBV6-6,NA,ASVDGTGNQPQH
TRBV6-1,NA,ASNGPGQGVEKLF
TRBV5-4,NA,ASSPANYEQY
TRBV9,NA,ASSQRRAEETQY
TRBV7-3,many,ASNPTTGDGYT
TRBV29-1,many,SVARLSLDGYT
TRBV7-6,many,ASSQPQADEQY
TRBV28,few,ASTLPRQSEAF
TRBV9,few,ASSDAGGRYGYT
TRBV5-1,NA,ASSDSPATDTQY
TRBV20-1,many,SARTLGRDTQY
TRBV24-1,many,ATSDSSHTTGGEGKDTQY
TRBV11-2,many,ASSSHRGRNYGYT
TRBV19,NA,ASSMLNDRGHQQY
TRBV6-1,many,ASRRQWRETMNTEAF
TRBV29-1,NA,SGKRQGYGYT
TRBV7-3,NA,ASSLIALTGELF
TRBV19,many,ASSIAGSYSNQPQH
TRBV24-1,few,ATSDQGRGEQY
TRBV6-5,few,ASSYQEDLGYT
TRBV19,NA,ASAGDGWGQPQH
TRBV20-1,NA,SASRTSGGGEQY